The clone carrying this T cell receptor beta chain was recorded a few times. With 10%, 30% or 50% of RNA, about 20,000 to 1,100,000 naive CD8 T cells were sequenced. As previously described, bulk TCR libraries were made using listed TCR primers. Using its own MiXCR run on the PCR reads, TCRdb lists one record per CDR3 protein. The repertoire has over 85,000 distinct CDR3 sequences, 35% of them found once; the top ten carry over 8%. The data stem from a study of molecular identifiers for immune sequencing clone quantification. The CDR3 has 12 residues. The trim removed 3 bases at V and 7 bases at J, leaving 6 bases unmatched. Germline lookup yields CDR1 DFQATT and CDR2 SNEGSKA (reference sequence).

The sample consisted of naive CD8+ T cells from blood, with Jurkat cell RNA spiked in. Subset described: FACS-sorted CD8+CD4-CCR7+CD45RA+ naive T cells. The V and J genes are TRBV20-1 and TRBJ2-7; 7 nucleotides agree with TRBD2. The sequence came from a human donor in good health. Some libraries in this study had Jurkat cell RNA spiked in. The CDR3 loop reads CSARAGALEQYF. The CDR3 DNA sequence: TGCAGTGCTAGGGCGGGAGCCTTGGAGCAGTACTTC.